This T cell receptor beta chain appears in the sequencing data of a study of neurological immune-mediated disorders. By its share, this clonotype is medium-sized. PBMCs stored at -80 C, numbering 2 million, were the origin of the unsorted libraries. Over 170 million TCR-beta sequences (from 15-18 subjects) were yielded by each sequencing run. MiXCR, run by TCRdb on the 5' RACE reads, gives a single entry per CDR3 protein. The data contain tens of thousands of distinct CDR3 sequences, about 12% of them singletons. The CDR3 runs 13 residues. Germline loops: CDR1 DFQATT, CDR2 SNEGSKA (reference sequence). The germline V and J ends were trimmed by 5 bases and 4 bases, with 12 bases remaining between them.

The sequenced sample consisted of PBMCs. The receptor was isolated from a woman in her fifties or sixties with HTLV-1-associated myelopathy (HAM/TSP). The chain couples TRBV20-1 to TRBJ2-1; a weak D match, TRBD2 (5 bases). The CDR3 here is CSAPASFYNEQFF. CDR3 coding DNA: TGCAGTGCTCCGGCTAGCTTTTACAATGAGCAGTTCTTC.